This T cell receptor beta chain was sequenced for a study of cytomegalovirus exposure and HLA in healthy donors. The study, taken as a whole, reports: Using a false discovery rate of 0.05, a later analysis showed that approximately 17,000 TCR beta sequences were associated with HLA alleles.

Comment on this clone: Its specificity is not known.

Primers included in the PCR were 60 Vbeta and 13 Jbeta primers. Profiled with immunoSEQ multiplex PCR; TCRdb holds only in-frame clones, not every one. The table records 150,000 to 200,000 clones, about three quarters of them present only once. The clonotype originates from a woman aged 40 to 55 in good health and CMV-seronegative. Input material: PBMCs.

The CDR3 here is CASVMGQGSTGELFF. CDR3 nucleotides: TGTGCCAGCGTTATGGGACAGGGGAGCACCGGGGAGCTGTTTTTT. The chain combines TRBV7-9 with TRBJ2-2; 10 bases match TRBD1. This CDR3 has 15 amino acids. CDR1 and CDR2 from the germline V gene are SEHNR and FQNEAQ (reference sequence). The J segment lost 4 bases and the V segment lost 8 bases, leaving 7 bases of the junction unmatched.